Listed below are T cell receptor beta chains from one sample, sequenced in a study of blood T cells in healthy people across ages. From the 5' RACE reads, TCRdb called clonotypes with MiXCR, one entry per CDR3 protein. The sample includes some 800,000 distinct CDR3 sequences, more than 20% of them seen just once. The data were also submitted as part of a second study, on T cells of mothers and their children.

Sequencing was done on a sample of blood. The receptors shown here come from a boy younger than 18 in good health. The CDR3 runs from the conserved cysteine through the conserved F or W. The D gene is left open where the match is weak. Clone size appears in some rows only: once, few, many, or a class for an expanded clone.

clone size: NA
J gene: TRBJ1-2
D gene: NA
V gene: TRBV7-2
CDR3 protein: CASSFSTNYGYTF
CDR3 DNA: TGTGCCAGCAGCTTTTCTACTAACTATGGCTACACCTTC

clone size: few
J gene: TRBJ2-1
D gene: TRBD2
V gene: TRBV18
CDR3 protein: CASSSSGLAGGVNEQFF
CDR3 DNA: TGTGCCAGCTCATCATCGGGACTAGCGGGGGGCGTAAATGAGCAGTTCTTC

clone size: NA
J gene: TRBJ2-1
D gene: NA
V gene: TRBV4-3
CDR3 protein: CASSQGERGWSPTYF
CDR3 DNA: TGCGCCAGCAGCCAAGGAGAACGTGGCTGGTCTCCGACGTACTTC

clone size: NA
J gene: TRBJ2-5
D gene: NA
V gene: TRBV11-2
CDR3 protein: CASSFWTEETQYF
CDR3 DNA: TGTGCCAGCAGCTTCTGGACAGAAGAGACCCAGTACTTC

clone size: many
J gene: TRBJ2-5
D gene: TRBD1
V gene: TRBV29-1
CDR3 protein: CSVETGVETQYF
CDR3 DNA: TGCAGCGTCGAGACAGGGGTGGAGACCCAGTACTTC

clone size: few
J gene: TRBJ2-2
D gene: NA
V gene: TRBV28
CDR3 protein: CASRETEATGELFF
CDR3 DNA: TGTGCCAGCAGGGAGACAGAAGCCACCGGGGAGCTGTTTTTT

clone size: few
J gene: TRBJ2-1
D gene: TRBD2
V gene: TRBV28
CDR3 protein: CASSFGPSSGINEQFF
CDR3 DNA: TGTGCCAGCAGTTTTGGCCCCTCTAGCGGGATCAATGAGCAGTTCTTC

clone size: NA
J gene: TRBJ1-4
D gene: NA
V gene: TRBV5-1
CDR3 protein: CASSLGVGGNEKLFF
CDR3 DNA: TGCGCCAGCAGCTTGGGAGTTGGGGGTAATGAAAAACTGTTTTTT

clone size: few
J gene: TRBJ2-1
D gene: NA
V gene: TRBV7-2
CDR3 protein: CASSFTVDGSLFF
CDR3 DNA: TGTGCCAGCAGCTTTACAGTTGACGGCAGTTTGTTCTTC

clone size: NA
J gene: TRBJ2-1
D gene: NA
V gene: TRBV4-1
CDR3 protein: CASSQEKAASSYNEQFF
CDR3 DNA: TGCGCCAGCAGCCAAGAGAAGGCCGCTAGCTCCTACAATGAGCAGTTCTTC

clone size: NA
J gene: TRBJ2-3
D gene: TRBD2
V gene: TRBV5-4
CDR3 protein: CASSGTSGPADTQYF
CDR3 DNA: TGTGCCAGCAGCGGCACTAGCGGGCCCGCAGATACGCAGTATTTT

clone size: NA
J gene: TRBJ2-3
D gene: NA
V gene: TRBV12-3/TRBV12-4
CDR3 protein: CASSFRSGVVTDTQYF
CDR3 DNA: TGTGCCAGCAGTTTCCGGTCAGGGGTTGTAACAGATACGCAGTATTTT

clone size: few
J gene: TRBJ2-5
D gene: TRBD2
V gene: TRBV20-1
CDR3 protein: CSARGPGLGAETQYF
CDR3 DNA: TGCAGTGCTAGAGGCCCGGGACTAGGAGCAGAGACCCAGTACTTC

clone size: NA
J gene: TRBJ2-1
D gene: NA
V gene: TRBV12-3/TRBV12-4
CDR3 protein: CASSLGGSTEQFF
CDR3 DNA: TGTGCCAGCAGTTTAGGGGGCTCCACTGAGCAGTTCTTC

clone size: NA
J gene: TRBJ2-1
D gene: NA
V gene: TRBV3-1
CDR3 protein: CASSRPGNEQFF
CDR3 DNA: TGTGCCAGCAGCCGGCCCGGGAATGAGCAGTTCTTC

clone size: NA
J gene: TRBJ1-4
D gene: NA
V gene: TRBV25-1
CDR3 protein: CASSESTVNEKLFF
CDR3 DNA: TGTGCCAGCAGTGAATCCACTGTTAATGAAAAACTGTTTTTT

clone size: NA
J gene: TRBJ1-5
D gene: NA
V gene: TRBV23-1
CDR3 protein: CASSQSREGCGNQPQHF
CDR3 DNA: TGCGCCAGCAGTCAATCTCGAGAGGGGTGCGGCAATCAGCCCCAGCATTTT

clone size: NA
J gene: TRBJ2-5
D gene: NA
V gene: TRBV7-2
CDR3 protein: CASSLWSLETQYF
CDR3 DNA: TGTGCCAGCAGCTTGTGGAGTCTGGAGACCCAGTACTTC

clone size: NA
J gene: TRBJ1-5
D gene: NA
V gene: TRBV7-9
CDR3 protein: CASSLAMGGGPQHF
CDR3 DNA: TGTGCCAGCAGCTTAGCGATGGGAGGAGGGCCCCAGCATTTT

clone size: NA
J gene: TRBJ2-2
D gene: NA
V gene: TRBV13
CDR3 protein: CASSLMMGPGELFF
CDR3 DNA: TGTGCCAGCAGCTTAATGATGGGGCCCGGGGAGCTGTTTTTT

clone size: NA
J gene: TRBJ1-2
D gene: NA
V gene: TRBV7-2
CDR3 protein: CASSSTGDPVYGYTF
CDR3 DNA: TGTGCCAGCAGCTCCACTGGAGATCCCGTCTATGGCTACACCTTC

clone size: few
J gene: TRBJ2-3
D gene: NA
V gene: TRBV13
CDR3 protein: CASGGGGFFSLDTQYF
CDR3 DNA: TGTGCCAGCGGAGGGGGGGGGTTCTTTTCTTTGGATACGCAGTATTTT

clone size: few
J gene: TRBJ1-4
D gene: NA
V gene: TRBV4-3
CDR3 protein: CASSQGGGALLNEKLFF
CDR3 DNA: TGCGCCAGCAGCCAAGGTGGGGGGGCGCTTTTGAATGAAAAACTGTTTTTT

clone size: few
J gene: TRBJ1-4
D gene: NA
V gene: TRBV5-1
CDR3 protein: CASSLDSTNEKLFF
CDR3 DNA: TGCGCCAGCAGCTTGGACAGTACTAATGAAAAACTGTTTTTT

clone size: NA
J gene: TRBJ2-1
D gene: TRBD2
V gene: TRBV15
CDR3 protein: CATSRAREGYNEQFF
CDR3 DNA: TGTGCCACCAGCAGAGCGCGGGAGGGATACAATGAGCAGTTCTTC

clone size: NA
J gene: TRBJ2-7
D gene: NA
V gene: TRBV20-1
CDR3 protein: CSAPPRRGRYEQYF
CDR3 DNA: TGCAGTGCCCCTCCCCGGAGGGGCCGCTACGAGCAGTACTTC

clone size: NA
J gene: TRBJ2-3
D gene: NA
V gene: TRBV12-3/TRBV12-4
CDR3 protein: CASSLTSPGTVTQYF
CDR3 DNA: TGTGCCAGCAGTTTAACGTCCCCGGGAACGGTCACGCAGTATTTT

clone size: few
J gene: TRBJ2-5
D gene: NA
V gene: TRBV7-9
CDR3 protein: CASTQQTGRGETQYF
CDR3 DNA: TGTGCCAGCACCCAGCAGACAGGGCGGGGAGAGACCCAGTACTTC

clone size: NA
J gene: TRBJ1-2
D gene: TRBD1
V gene: TRBV7-9
CDR3 protein: CASRIGQGGDYGYTF
CDR3 DNA: TGTGCCAGCAGGATAGGACAGGGCGGCGACTATGGCTACACCTTC

clone size: NA
J gene: TRBJ2-5
D gene: TRBD2
V gene: TRBV7-2
CDR3 protein: CASSASTSGPQETQYF
CDR3 DNA: TGTGCCAGCAGCGCCTCCACTAGCGGTCCTCAAGAGACCCAGTACTTC

clone size: few
J gene: TRBJ1-4
D gene: TRBD1
V gene: TRBV27
CDR3 protein: CASSADRATNEKLFF
CDR3 DNA: TGTGCCAGCAGTGCCGACAGGGCAACTAATGAAAAACTGTTTTTT

clone size: few
J gene: TRBJ2-7
D gene: NA
V gene: TRBV5-1
CDR3 protein: CASKEGLGFYEQYF
CDR3 DNA: TGCGCCAGCAAGGAGGGCTTGGGTTTTTACGAGCAGTACTTC

clone size: few
J gene: TRBJ2-4
D gene: NA
V gene: TRBV12-3/TRBV12-4
CDR3 protein: CASSPPGATKNIQYF
CDR3 DNA: TGTGCCAGCAGCCCGCCCGGGGCAACCAAAAACATTCAGTACTTC

clone size: NA
J gene: TRBJ2-3
D gene: TRBD2
V gene: TRBV28
CDR3 protein: CASSLGLAGGVDTQYF
CDR3 DNA: TGTGCCAGCAGTTTAGGCCTAGCGGGGGGAGTGGATACGCAGTATTTT

clone size: once
J gene: TRBJ2-1
D gene: TRBD1
V gene: TRBV7-8
CDR3 protein: CASSFPAGGEINNEQFF
CDR3 DNA: TGTGCCAGCAGCTTTCCCGCAGGGGGCGAAATAAACAATGAGCAGTTCTTC

clone size: few
J gene: TRBJ2-6
D gene: NA
V gene: TRBV30
CDR3 protein: CAWMGPGANVLTF
CDR3 DNA: TGTGCCTGGATGGGGCCTGGGGCCAACGTCCTGACTTTC